This TCR beta chain was identified during a study of read filtering for tumor transcriptome and immune sequencing. Notes on the study in general: Approximately 82% of IR-seq clonotypes had a single read, yet these held approximately 4% of reads. Dropping single-read clonotypes raised IR-seq and RNA-seq shared-clonotype correlation.

This clonotype has a count of ten or more. Its antigen is currently unknown. The library was built from 400 to 500 ng RNA with molecular barcoded adaptors for alpha/delta and beta/gamma chains. TCRdb passed the reads through MiXCR, listing each CDR3 protein once. The data contain 35,000 to 55,000 distinct CDR3 sequences, over 9.5% of them seen just once; the ten biggest clones take up 13% to 15%. The CDR3 spans 14 residues. The V gene end was trimmed by 5 bases and the J gene end by 10 bases; junction bases not matched to a gene: 10. Per the germline V gene, CDR1 is MDHEN and CDR2 is SYDVKM. This sequence joins TRBV28 and TRBJ2-1; 8 bases line up with TRBD1. The sequence derives from a donor at least 40 years old with multiple myeloma. Input material: a population of CD138-negative cells sorted from bone marrow. The DNA of the CDR3 is TGTGCCAGCAGTCCCGGACAGGGAGGACTCGAGCAGTTCTTC. It encodes CASSPGQGGLEQFF.